This TCR beta chain emerged from a study of technical replicates of blood from a handful of donors. Trimming removed 3 bases from V and 1 base from J, with 9 bases in between. This CDR3 is built from 14 residues. Germline-derived CDR1 and CDR2 are SGHAT and FQNNGV. Generated by immunoSEQ multiplex PCR, the TCRdb table keeps only in-frame clones and is missing some. Of around 50,000 clones detected, 95% to 96% appear once; the ten largest clones hold 0.39%. V and J are TRBV11-2 and TRBJ1-2; D might be TRBD1 (5 bases). This sequence was found in a human donor in good health. Sequenced input: T cells isolated from PBMCs. The CDR3 sequence: CASSFAGRNYGYTF. The CDR3 DNA reads TGTGCCAGCAGCTTTGCGGGGCGTAACTATGGCTACACCTTC.